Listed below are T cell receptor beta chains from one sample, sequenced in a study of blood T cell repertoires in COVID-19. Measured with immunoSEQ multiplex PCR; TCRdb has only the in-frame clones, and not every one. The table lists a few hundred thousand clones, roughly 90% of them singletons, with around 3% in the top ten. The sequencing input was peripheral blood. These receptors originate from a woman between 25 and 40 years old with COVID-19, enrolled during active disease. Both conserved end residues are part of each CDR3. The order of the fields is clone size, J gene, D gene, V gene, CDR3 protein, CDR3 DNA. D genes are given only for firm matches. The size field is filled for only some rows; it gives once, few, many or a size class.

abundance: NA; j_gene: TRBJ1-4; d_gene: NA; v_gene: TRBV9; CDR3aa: CASSPRTVPEKLFF; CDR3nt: TGTGCCAGCAGCCCTAGGACAGTACCTGAAAAACTGTTTTTT
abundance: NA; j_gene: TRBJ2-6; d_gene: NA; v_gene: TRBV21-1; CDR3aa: CASSNTSGANVLTF; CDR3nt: TGTGCCAGCAGCAATACTTCTGGGGCCAACGTCCTGACTTTC
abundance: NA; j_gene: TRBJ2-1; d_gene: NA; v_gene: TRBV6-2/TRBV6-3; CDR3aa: CASSYMSAGSVEQFF; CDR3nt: TGTGCCAGCAGTTACATGTCCGCGGGATCGGTTGAGCAGTTCTTC
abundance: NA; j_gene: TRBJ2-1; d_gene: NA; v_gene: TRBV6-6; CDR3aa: CASSYLREMGYNEQFF; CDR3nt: TGTGCCAGCAGTTACTTAAGGGAGATGGGTTACAATGAGCAGTTCTTC
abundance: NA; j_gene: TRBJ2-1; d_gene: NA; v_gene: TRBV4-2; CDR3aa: CASSLGGPNEQFF; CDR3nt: TGTGCCAGCAGCCTGGGGGGGCCTAATGAGCAGTTCTTC
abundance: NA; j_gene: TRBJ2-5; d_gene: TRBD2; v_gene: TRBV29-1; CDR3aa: CSVHNPGTIETQYF; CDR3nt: TGCAGCGTGCACAACCCCGGGACTATAGAGACCCAGTACTTC
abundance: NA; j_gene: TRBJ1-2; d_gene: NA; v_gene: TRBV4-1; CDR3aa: CASSQDRRGDYGYTF; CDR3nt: TGCGCCAGCAGCCAAGATCGGCGAGGCGATTATGGCTACACCTTC
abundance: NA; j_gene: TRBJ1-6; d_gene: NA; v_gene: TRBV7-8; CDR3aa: CASGVGGNSPLHF; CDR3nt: TGTGCCAGTGGGGTAGGAGGAAATTCACCCCTCCACTTT
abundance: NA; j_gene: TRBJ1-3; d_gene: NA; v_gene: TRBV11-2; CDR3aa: CASSPRVQGSGNTIYF; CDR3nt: TGTGCCAGCAGCCCCCGCGTTCAGGGTTCTGGAAACACCATATATTTT
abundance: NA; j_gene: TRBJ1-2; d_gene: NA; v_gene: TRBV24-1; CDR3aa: CATSDSVANYGYTF; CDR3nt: TGTGCCACCAGTGATTCAGTGGCTAACTATGGCTACACCTTC
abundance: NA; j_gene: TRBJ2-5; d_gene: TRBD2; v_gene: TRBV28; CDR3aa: CASNLLAGPGETQYF; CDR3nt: TGTGCCAGCAATCTCCTAGCGGGGCCGGGAGAGACCCAGTACTTC
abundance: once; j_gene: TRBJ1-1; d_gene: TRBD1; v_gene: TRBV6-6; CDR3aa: CASSYFQQGDTEAFF; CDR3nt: TGTGCCAGCAGTTACTTCCAACAGGGGGACACTGAAGCTTTCTTT
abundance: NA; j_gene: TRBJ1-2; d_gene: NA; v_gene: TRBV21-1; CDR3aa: CASSHERQGQWDYGYTF; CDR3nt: TGTGCCAGCAGCCACGAACGACAGGGTCAATGGGACTATGGCTACACCTTC
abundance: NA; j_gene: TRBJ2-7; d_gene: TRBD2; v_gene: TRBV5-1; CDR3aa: CASSLAGGTSYEQYF; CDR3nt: TGCGCCAGCAGCTTAGCGGGGGGCACCAGCTACGAGCAGTACTTC
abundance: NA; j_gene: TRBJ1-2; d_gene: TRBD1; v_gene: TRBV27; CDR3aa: CASSLSRRGLGGYTF; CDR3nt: TGTGCCAGCAGTTTATCGCGCAGGGGGCTTGGTGGCTACACCTTC
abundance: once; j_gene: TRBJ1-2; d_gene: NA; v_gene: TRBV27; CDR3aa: CASSPQDPNYGYTF; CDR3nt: TGTGCCAGCAGTCCCCAGGATCCAAACTATGGCTACACCTTC
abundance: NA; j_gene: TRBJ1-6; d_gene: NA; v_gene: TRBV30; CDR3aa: CAWSEGVGRSPLHF; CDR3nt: TGTGCCTGGAGTGAGGGGGTAGGGAGATCACCCCTCCACTTT
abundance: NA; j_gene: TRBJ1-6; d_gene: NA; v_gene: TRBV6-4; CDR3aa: CASSGQYNSPLHF; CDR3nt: TGTGCCAGCAGTGGACAGTATAATTCACCCCTCCACTTT
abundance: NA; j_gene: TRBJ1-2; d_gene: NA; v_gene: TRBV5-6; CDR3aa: CASSYFRGLPTNYGYTF; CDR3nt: TGTGCCAGCAGCTATTTCAGGGGACTACCTACAAACTATGGCTACACCTTC
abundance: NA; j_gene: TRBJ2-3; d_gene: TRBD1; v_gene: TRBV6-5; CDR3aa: CASDREYTDTQYF; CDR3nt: TGTGCCAGCGACAGGGAGTACACAGATACGCAGTATTTT
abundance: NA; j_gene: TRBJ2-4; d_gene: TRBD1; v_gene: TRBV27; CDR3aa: CASSPGTGFTKNIQYF; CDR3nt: TGTGCCAGCAGTCCAGGGACAGGGTTCACCAAAAACATTCAGTACTTC
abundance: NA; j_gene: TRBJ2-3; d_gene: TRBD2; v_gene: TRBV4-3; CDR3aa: CASSQEGGPDTQYF; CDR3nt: TGCGCCAGCAGCCAAGAGGGAGGGCCAGATACGCAGTATTTT
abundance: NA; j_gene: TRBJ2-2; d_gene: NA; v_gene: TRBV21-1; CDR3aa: CASSAEEGLAGEETGELFF; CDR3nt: TGTGCCAGCAGTGCGGAAGAGGGACTAGCGGGAGAAGAGACCGGGGAGCTGTTTTTT
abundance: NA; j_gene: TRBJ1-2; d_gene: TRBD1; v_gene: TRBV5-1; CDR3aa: CASSWGGDRTPQSGGYTF; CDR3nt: TGCGCCAGCAGCTGGGGTGGGGACAGGACCCCCCAAAGTGGTGGCTACACCTTC
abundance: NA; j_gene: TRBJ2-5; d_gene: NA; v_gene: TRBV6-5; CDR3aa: CASSYSSQGHQETQYF; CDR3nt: TGTGCCAGCAGTTACTCGTCACAGGGACACCAAGAGACCCAGTACTTC
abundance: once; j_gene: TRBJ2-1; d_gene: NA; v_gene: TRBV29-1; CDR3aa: CSVAPWQTYNEQFF; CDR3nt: TGCAGCGTTGCCCCCTGGCAGACCTACAATGAGCAGTTCTTC
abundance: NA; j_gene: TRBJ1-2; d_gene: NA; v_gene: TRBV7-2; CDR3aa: CASSTRTVNNYGYTF; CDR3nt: TGTGCCAGCAGCACCCGGACAGTCAATAACTATGGCTACACCTTC
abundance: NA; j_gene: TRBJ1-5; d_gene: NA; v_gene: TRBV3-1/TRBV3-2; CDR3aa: CASSQGGQPNQPQHF; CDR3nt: TGTGCCAGCAGCCAAGGGGGGCAGCCCAATCAGCCCCAGCATTTT
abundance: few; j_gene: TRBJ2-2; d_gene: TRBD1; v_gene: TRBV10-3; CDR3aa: CAISGTGGNTGELFF; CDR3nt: TGTGCCATCAGTGGGACAGGGGGAAACACCGGGGAGCTGTTTTTT
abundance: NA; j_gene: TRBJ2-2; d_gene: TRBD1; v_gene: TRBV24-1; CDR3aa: CAVRGRAGELFF; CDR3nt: TGTGCCGTGAGGGGGCGAGCCGGGGAGCTGTTTTTT
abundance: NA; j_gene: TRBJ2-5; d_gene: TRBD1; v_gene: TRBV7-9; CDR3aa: CASRGGYRTQYF; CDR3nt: TGTGCCAGCAGAGGGGGCTACCGGACCCAGTACTTC
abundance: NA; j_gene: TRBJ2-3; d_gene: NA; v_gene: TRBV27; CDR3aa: CASRQTRGDTQYF; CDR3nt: TGTGCCAGCCGTCAAACTCGGGGAGATACGCAGTATTTT
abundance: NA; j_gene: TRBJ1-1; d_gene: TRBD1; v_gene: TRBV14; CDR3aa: CASSQGYRGPNTEAFF; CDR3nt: TGTGCCAGCAGCCAAGGGTACAGGGGGCCGAACACTGAAGCTTTCTTT
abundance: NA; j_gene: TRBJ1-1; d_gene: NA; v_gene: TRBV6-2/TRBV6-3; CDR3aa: CASSQLAGEAFF; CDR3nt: TGTGCCAGCAGCCAGCTTGCGGGTGAAGCTTTCTTT
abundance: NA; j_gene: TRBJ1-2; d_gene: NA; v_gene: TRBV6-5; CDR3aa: CASSYSTGFYGYTF; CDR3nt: TGTGCCAGCAGTTACTCGACAGGATTCTATGGCTACACCTTC
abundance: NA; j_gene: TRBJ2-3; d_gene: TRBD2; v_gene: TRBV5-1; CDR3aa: CASSLATAGVTDTQYF; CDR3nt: TGCGCCAGCAGCTTGGCGACAGCGGGGGTCACAGATACGCAGTATTTT
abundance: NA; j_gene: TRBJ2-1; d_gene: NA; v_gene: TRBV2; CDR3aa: CASSDVTGWNEQFF; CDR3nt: TGTGCCAGCAGTGACGTCACTGGTTGGAATGAGCAGTTCTTC